This is a list of T cell receptor beta chains from one sample in a study of PD-L1 blockade in urothelial cancer. Here immunoSEQ multiplex PCR was the method, and the copy in TCRdb shows in-frame clones only, minus some. This sample yields around 66,000 clones, of which 80% to 90% are seen a single time; 1.6% belongs to the top ten. The source material was PBMCs, sampled around atezolizumab (anti-PD-L1) treatment. The source is a man in his 70s with urothelial cancer. CDR3s include the opening cysteine and the closing phenylalanine or tryptophan. The order of the fields is clone size, V gene, D gene, J gene, CDR3 protein, CDR3 DNA. A D gene is named only where the DNA matches it firmly. Clone size is shown for a subset of rows, as once, few, many or a class of expanded clone.

>few|TRBV18|TRBD1|TRBJ2-2
CASSPRQGAGSSTGELFF
TGTGCCAGCTCACCACGACAGGGGGCTGGGTCGAGCACCGGGGAGCTGTTTTTT
>few|TRBV5-1|NA|TRBJ1-1
CASRQDRNTEAFF
TGCGCCAGCAGACAGGACAGAAACACTGAAGCTTTCTTT
>NA|TRBV27|TRBD1|TRBJ2-7
CASSRDRATYEQYF
TGTGCCAGCAGTCGGGACAGGGCCACCTACGAGCAGTACTTC
>NA|TRBV10-3|TRBD2|TRBJ2-1
CAISEISSGDYNEQFF
TGTGCCATCAGTGAGATTTCTAGCGGGGACTACAATGAGCAGTTCTTC
>NA|TRBV11-2|NA|TRBJ2-1
CASSYRGSGIANEQFF
TGTGCCAGCAGCTACCGGGGGTCGGGTATCGCCAATGAGCAGTTCTTC
>NA|TRBV10-3|TRBD1|TRBJ2-7
CAIRPTGGDYEQYF
TGTGCCATCAGACCGACAGGGGGAGACTACGAGCAGTACTTC
>NA|TRBV5-4|NA|TRBJ2-5
CASSLVGRVQETQYF
TGTGCCAGCAGCTTGGTTGGGCGGGTCCAAGAGACCCAGTACTTC
>NA|TRBV4-2|TRBD2|TRBJ2-1
CASSQDPGLENEQFF
TGTGCCAGCAGCCAAGATCCGGGACTAGAGAATGAGCAGTTCTTC
>NA|TRBV5-4|NA|TRBJ2-5
CASSRVDSETQYF
TGTGCCAGCAGCCGTGTGGACTCTGAGACCCAGTACTTC
>NA|TRBV11-3|NA|TRBJ1-1
CASSLGGLNTEAFF
TGTGCCAGCAGCTTAGGGGGGCTGAACACTGAAGCTTTCTTT
>few|TRBV6-1|NA|TRBJ2-3
CASSGGASGTSTDTQYF
TGTGCCAGCAGTGGGGGGGCTAGCGGAACTAGCACAGATACGCAGTATTTT
>NA|TRBV4-3|TRBD1|TRBJ2-7
CASSQVRTGEQYF
TGCGCCAGCAGCCAAGTACGGACAGGAGAGCAGTACTTC
>NA|TRBV5-6|NA|TRBJ1-1
CASSLNTEAFF
TGTGCCAGCAGCCTTAACACTGAAGCTTTCTTT
>once|TRBV2|NA|TRBJ2-5
CASTGPGETQYF
TGTGCCAGCACTGGCCCCGGGGAGACCCAGTACTTC
>NA|TRBV11-2|NA|TRBJ2-3
CASSSPLAGTDTQYF
TGTGCCAGCAGCTCTCCGTTGGCGGGCACAGATACGCAGTATTTT
>NA|TRBV6-5|TRBD2|TRBJ2-5
CASSHGTTVETQYF
TGTGCCAGCAGTCACGGGACTACAGTTGAGACCCAGTACTTC
>NA|TRBV5-4|TRBD2|TRBJ2-3
CAGRFGTSVHTEYF
TGTGCCGGACGGTTCGGGACTAGCGTTCATACGGAGTATTTT
>NA|TRBV7-8|TRBD2|TRBJ2-3
CASSLGLAGEWRSWGDTQYF
TGTGCCAGCAGCTTAGGGCTAGCGGGAGAGTGGCGCTCTTGGGGGGATACGCAGTATTTT
>NA|TRBV7-9|NA|TRBJ2-3
CASSLSEQEADTQYF
TGTGCCAGCAGCTTATCTGAGCAGGAGGCAGATACGCAGTATTTT
>NA|TRBV29-1|NA|TRBJ2-7
CSVGDTGDIYEQYF
TGCAGCGTTGGAGATACGGGAGACATTTACGAGCAGTACTTC
>NA|TRBV11-3|NA|TRBJ2-7
CASSLGDYRVRAYEQYF
TGTGCCAGCAGCTTAGGGGACTACAGGGTACGAGCCTACGAGCAGTACTTC
>NA|TRBV7-2|TRBD2|TRBJ2-3
CASSLGLAGTDTQYF
TGTGCCAGCAGCTTGGGACTAGCGGGGACAGATACGCAGTATTTT
>NA|TRBV5-1|TRBD1|TRBJ2-7
CASSLWTGNEQYF
TGCGCCAGCAGCTTGTGGACAGGGAACGAGCAGTACTTC
>NA|TRBV12-2|NA|TRBJ2-7
CASRLVGARTARTYEQYF
TGTGCAAGTCGCTTAGTGGGGGCCCGGACAGCAAGAACCTACGAGCAGTACTTC
>NA|TRBV5-4|NA|TRBJ2-5
CASSLSGQETQYF
TGTGCCAGCAGCTTGAGCGGTCAAGAGACCCAGTACTTC
>once|TRBV9|NA|TRBJ2-7
CASSVGSGSYEQYF
TGTGCCAGCAGCGTGGGGAGTGGCTCCTACGAGCAGTACTTC
>few|TRBV6-6|TRBD2|TRBJ2-7
CASRITSGNYEQYF
TGTGCCAGCCGTATTACTAGCGGGAACTACGAGCAGTACTTC
>NA|TRBV10-3|TRBD1|TRBJ1-2
CAISESARPGQPNYGYTF
TGTGCCATCAGTGAGTCGGCCCGCCCGGGACAGCCCAACTATGGCTACACCTTC
>NA|TRBV7-7|NA|TRBJ1-1
CASSSTPGAEAFF
TGTGCTAGCAGCTCCACCCCAGGGGCTGAAGCTTTCTTT
>NA|TRBV5-4|NA|TRBJ1-1
CASSLVGQDTEAFF
TGTGCCAGCAGCTTGGTAGGCCAGGACACTGAAGCTTTCTTT
>NA|TRBV18|NA|TRBJ1-1
CASSPPSVNTEAFF
TGTGCCAGCTCACCCCCATCAGTGAACACTGAAGCTTTCTTT
>NA|TRBV7-9|TRBD2|TRBJ2-7
CASSLVLAGAGEQYF
TGTGCCAGCAGCTTGGTGCTAGCGGGAGCTGGCGAGCAGTACTTC
>NA|TRBV6-1|TRBD2|TRBJ2-1
CASILLAGVGEQFF
TGTGCCAGCATTTTACTAGCGGGAGTTGGGGAGCAGTTCTTC
>NA|TRBV5-4|TRBD2|TRBJ2-1
CASAPSGSFPYNEQFF
TGTGCCAGCGCCCCAAGCGGGAGTTTCCCCTACAATGAGCAGTTCTTC
>few|TRBV9|TRBD1|TRBJ1-1
CASSVGTVNTEAFF
TGTGCCAGCAGCGTGGGGACAGTGAACACTGAAGCTTTCTTT
>NA|TRBV7-8|TRBD1|TRBJ1-5
CASSSRGYGNQPQHF
TGTGCCAGCAGCTCCAGGGGGTACGGCAATCAGCCCCAGCATTTT